These 31 T cell receptor beta chains share one sample of origin, sequenced in a study of OX40 agonist ivuxolimab in advanced cancers. The repertoire was sequenced with immunoSEQ multiplex PCR; TCRdb's copy has only in-frame clones and lacks some. The sample consists of under 90,000 clones, around 91% of them appearing once. The specimen was CD4+ or CD8+ T cells sorted from blood, collected in a trial of the OX40 agonist ivuxolimab. The receptors were gathered from an adult with an advanced solid tumor such as melanoma, head and neck, liver or kidney cancer.

A single count supports this clone. The V and J genes are TRBV6-5 and TRBJ2-5; 8 nucleotides match TRBD1. The DNA end lines up better with TRBJ2-7; the J call may be wrong. Germline-derived CDR1 and CDR2 are MNHEY and SVGAGI. This CDR3 is 13 amino acids long. The DNA for the CDR3 is TGTGCCAGCAGACAGGGACAGGTCTACGAGCAGTACTTC. It yields the protein CASRQGQVYEQYF.

The CDR3 protein is CATSRDAGYEQYF. Written as DNA, the CDR3 is TGTGCCACCAGCAGAGATGCAGGGTACGAGCAGTACTTC. V is TRBV15 and J is TRBJ2-7, with D tentatively TRBD1 (5 bases). The ends were cut back, 0 bases at V and 4 bases at J, with 7 bases in the middle. Per the germline V gene, CDR1 is LNHNV and CDR2 is YYDKDF (reference sequence). This CDR3 contains 13 residues.

The chain combines TRBV2 with TRBJ1-5; tentative D call: TRBD1 (5 bases). Germline values: CDR1 SNHLY, CDR2 FYNNEI. V was pared by 4 bases and J by 0 bases, with 10 bases between. The CDR3 contains 15 residues. The CDR3 nucleotides read TGTGCCAGCAGTGTGCAGGGATATAGCAATCAGCCCCAGCATTTT. This translates into CASSVQGYSNQPQHF.

The genes are TRBV10-3 and TRBJ2-1; possible D gene TRBD2, 5 bases. The V gene's germline CDR1 is ENHRY and CDR2 SYGVKD. V shed 3 bases and J shed 6 bases, with 12 bases lying between them. The CDR3 is made up of 14 amino acids. The CDR3 coding sequence is TGTGCCATCAGTGACCCCGTTAGCGCCAATGAGCAGTTCTTC. It is translated as CAISDPVSANEQFF.

The chain links TRBV4-1 to TRBJ1-4, with 11 bases aligning to TRBD1. V shed 4 bases and J 7 bases; nucleotides not matched to a gene: 5. The CDR3 consists of 15 residues. CDR1 is MGHRA, CDR2 YSYEKL, per germline. Here the CDR3 reads CASSRIGTGGEKLFF. The CDR3 nucleotides read TGCGCCAGCAGCCGCATCGGGACAGGGGGTGAAAAACTGTTTTTT.

This clone has only one observation. V usage is TRBV5-6 and J usage is TRBJ2-5; D is uncertain. The V gene's germline CDR1 is SGHDT and CDR2 YYEEEE. Trimming removed 0 bases from V and 3 bases from J, with 6 bases in between. The CDR3 loop spans 13 amino acids. The CDR3 loop is CASSLAPKETQYF. CDR3 DNA: TGTGCCAGCAGCTTGGCCCCGAAAGAGACCCAGTACTTC.

The CDR3 spells CASSATGGWNGYTF. DNA for the CDR3: TGTGCCAGCAGCGCGACAGGGGGATGGAATGGCTACACCTTC. The genes are TRBV9 and TRBJ1-2; the match to TRBD1 covers 9 bases. The CDR3 is 14 residues long. Germline CDR1 is SGDLS and CDR2 is YYNGEE. The V gene end was trimmed by 3 bases and the J gene end by 6 bases; junction bases not matched to a gene: 6.

This clone has a single count. The gene calls are TRBV10-3 and TRBJ2-5, with 11 bases lining up with TRBD1. CDR1 and CDR2 (germline): ENHRY, SYGVKD. V dropped 2 bases and J dropped 4; count of bases not matched to a gene: 6. The CDR3 runs to 16 residues. The chain's CDR3 is CAISEGGQGVGETQYF. The CDR3 DNA sequence: TGTGCCATCAGTGAGGGGGGACAGGGGGTAGGAGAGACCCAGTACTTC.

The rearrangement joins TRBV11-2 to TRBJ2-5; a weak D match, TRBD2 (6 bases). Trimming pared 5 bases from V and 4 bases from J, leaving 11 bases between. This CDR3 spans 13 amino acids. CDR1 and CDR2 (germline): SGHAT, FQNNGV. CDR3: CASSRDWGETQYF. In DNA form, the CDR3 reads TGTGCCAGCAGCCGGGACTGGGGAGAGACCCAGTACTTC.

The genes are TRBV7-6 and TRBJ1-1; D is uncertain. The CDR3 loop spans 18 amino acids. V was trimmed by 2 bases and J by 0 bases, leaving 19 bases between them. CDR1 and CDR2 from the germline V gene are SGHVS and FNYEAQ. The CDR3 region has the DNA TGTGCCAGCAGCTTATTTGTCCGCAACTCCCCCTTGAACACTGAAGCTTTCTTT. Amino acids: CASSLFVRNSPLNTEAFF.

The chain carries TRBV7-9 and TRBJ2-7; D is unresolved. This CDR3 is built from 15 residues. Between the trimmed V and J ends, which lost 9 bases and 1 base, there was a span of 19 bases. Germline CDR1 and CDR2: SEHNR and FQNEAQ (reference sequence). DNA of the CDR3: TGTGCCAGTCCTCGCGAGGTAAAGTCTTCCTACGAGCAGTACTTC. It translates to CASPREVKSSYEQYF.

The rearrangement joins TRBV7-3 to TRBJ2-2; D might be TRBD1 or TRBD2, each matching 6 bases. V was shortened by 8 bases and J by 1 base, with 17 bases between the two germline ends. Germline V gives CDR1 SGHTA, CDR2 FQGTGA. There are 16 residues in the CDR3. The CDR3 region has the DNA TGTGCCAGCGCCCCGGGAGTGGGACAGAACACCGGGGAGCTGTTTTTT. This translates into CASAPGVGQNTGELFF.

The chain has TRBV7-8 and TRBJ2-1, with D tentatively TRBD2 (6 bases). Germline lookup yields CDR1 SGHVS and CDR2 FQNEAQ. The CDR3 runs 15 residues. Trimming stripped 3 bases from V and 7 bases from J, with 16 bases between. CDR3 region: CASSFPQGSGNEQFF. The CDR3 nucleotides are TGTGCCAGCAGCTTTCCGCAGGGTAGCGGTAATGAGCAGTTCTTC.

V is TRBV6-6 and J is TRBJ2-4, with D possibly being TRBD2 (7 bases). Trimming stripped 10 bases from V and 9 bases from J, with 22 bases between. CDR3 length equals 14 residues. Germline CDR1 and CDR2: MNHNY and SVGAGI (reference sequence). This CDR3 reads CATHNGGGGAIQYF. Here the CDR3 DNA reads TGTGCCACCCACAACGGGGGAGGGGGTGCCATTCAGTACTTC.

This chain links TRBV11-2 with TRBJ2-7, with a tentative D call TRBD1 (5 bases). Trimming removed 5 bases from V and 5 bases from J, with 16 bases in between. The CDR3 runs to 14 residues. Germline-derived CDR1 and CDR2 are SGHAT and FQNNGV. CDR3 nucleotides: TGTGCCAGCAGCACCCACCTGGACATTGACGAGCAGTACTTC. This translates into CASSTHLDIDEQYF.

The rearrangement links TRBV13 to TRBJ2-1; 9 positions match TRBD2. CDR1 PRHDT and CDR2 FYEKMQ come from the germline V gene (reference sequence). Germline trimming cut 4 bases from V and 4 bases from J; bases unmatched to any gene: 8. The CDR3 extends over 16 amino acids. The CDR3 loop is CASSSRRREGYNEQFF. CDR3 bases: TGTGCCAGCAGCTCCCGTCGGCGGGAGGGTTACAATGAGCAGTTCTTC.

The chain combines TRBV11-3 with TRBJ2-7; TRBD1 is a possible D gene (5 bases). V was clipped by 4 bases and J by 4 bases, with 14 bases between them. Germline CDR1 and CDR2: SGHNT and YENEEA. This CDR3 contains 14 residues. As DNA, the CDR3 is TGTGCCAGCAGCTCGTCCACAGGCGCGTACGAGCAGTACTTC. This translates into CASSSSTGAYEQYF.

This chain uses TRBV19 with TRBJ2-5, with 11 bases identical to TRBD1. This CDR3 region has 16 residues. After removal of 5 bases from V and 4 bases from J, the junction contained 9 bases not matched to a gene. Germline assignment: CDR1 LNHDA and CDR2 SQIVND (reference sequence). The CDR3 reads CASSSGQGARGETQYF. The DNA for the CDR3 is TGTGCCAGTAGTTCCGGACAGGGGGCGAGAGGAGAGACCCAGTACTTC. Complete variable domain (other parts from reference TRBV19 and TRBJ2-5): DGGITQSPKYLFRKEGQNVTLSCEQNLNHDAMYWYRQDPGQGLRLIYYSQIVNDFQKGDIAEGYSVSREKKESFPLTVTSAQKNPTAFYLCASSSGQGARGETQYFGPGTRLLVL.

The V and J genes are TRBV5-5 and TRBJ2-3; D might be TRBD2 (7 bases). Trimming took off 0 bases at V and 3 bases at J, with 14 bases between the two ends. Germline CDR1 is SGHKS and CDR2 is YYEKEE (reference sequence). The CDR3 runs 16 residues. CDR3 amino acids: CASSLGAGAGTDTQYF. Written as DNA, the CDR3 is TGTGCCAGCAGCTTGGGTGCGGGGGCGGGAACAGATACGCAGTATTTT.

The gene calls are TRBV5-8 and TRBJ1-1; 8 bases align to TRBD1. The CDR3 spans 17 residues. Germline V gene lookup returns CDR1 SGHTS and CDR2 YDEGEE. V lost 4 bases, J lost 0 bases, and 11 bases stayed unmatched. The CDR3 loop reads CASSPGQDSVMNTEAFF. CDR3 bases: TGTGCCAGCAGCCCGGGACAGGACTCTGTTATGAACACTGAAGCTTTCTTT.

This clone appeared a single time. The chain couples TRBV9 to TRBJ1-3; D remains ambiguous. Germline lookup yields CDR1 SGDLS and CDR2 YYNGEE. The CDR3 contains 15 residues. V was shortened by 0 bases and J by 4 bases, with 11 bases between the two germline ends. The CDR3 nucleotides are TGTGCCAGCAGCGTAGGGGCAGGTGAAGGAAACACCATATATTTT. Encoded protein: CASSVGAGEGNTIYF.

V is TRBV6-6 and J is TRBJ1-1; TRBD1 aligns across 8 bases. The CDR3 is made up of 16 amino acids. V was pared by 4 bases and J by 5 bases, with 12 bases of the junction left unmatched. The V gene's germline CDR1 is MNHNY and CDR2 SVGAGI (reference sequence). CDR3 region: CASSSPSDRASTEAFF. CDR3 bases: TGTGCCAGCAGTTCCCCCTCGGACAGGGCGAGTACTGAAGCTTTCTTT.

V usage is TRBV7-9 and J usage is TRBJ2-5; 9 nucleotides agree with TRBD1. From germline, CDR1 is SEHNR and CDR2 FQNEAQ (reference sequence). V was pared by 0 bases and J by 1 base, with 0 bases of the junction left unmatched. There are 15 residues in the CDR3. The CDR3 DNA reads as TGTGCCAGCAGCTTAGCGGGACAGGGCCAAGAGACCCAGTACTTC. Residues: CASSLAGQGQETQYF.

This chain joins TRBV4-2 and TRBJ2-7; 11 positions agree with TRBD1. V dropped 0 bases and J dropped 4; count of bases not matched to a gene: 5. This CDR3 spans 16 amino acids. The V gene's germline CDR1 is LGHNA and CDR2 YNFKEQ. The CDR3 sequence is CASSQDRTGGFYEQYF. The CDR3 region has the DNA TGTGCCAGCAGCCAAGATAGGACAGGGGGCTTTTACGAGCAGTACTTC.

In the case of this clone: The sample contains more than one DNA sequence encoding this CDR3. The CDR3 protein is CASSKGTSGQETQYF. The CDR3 bases are TGCGCCAGCAGCAAAGGGACTAGCGGCCAAGAGACCCAGTACTTC. The genes are TRBV5-1 and TRBJ2-5; TRBD2 matches at 11 bases. Germline values: CDR1 SGHRS, CDR2 YFSETQ. The CDR3 is 15 amino acids. J was trimmed by 1 base and V by 4 bases; bases with no gene match: 3. The full variable domain, completed using reference TRBV5-1 and TRBJ2-5, is KAGVTQTPRYLIKTRGQQVTLSCSPISGHRSVSWYQQTPGQGLQFLFEYFSETQRNKGNFPGRFSGRQFSNSRSEMNVSTLELGDSALYLCASSKGTSGQETQYFGPGTRLLVL.

The chain is built from TRBV20-1 and TRBJ1-2, with D uncertain. The germline V gene encodes CDR1 DFQATT and CDR2 SNEGSKA (reference sequence). Trimming cost V 6 bases and J 4 bases, with 9 bases left between them. CDR3 length: 11 amino acids. The CDR3 loop is CSARHGYGYTF. The DNA of the CDR3 is TGCAGTGCCCGACATGGCTATGGCTACACCTTC.

There are a few counts of this clone. The chain couples TRBV12-5 to TRBJ1-4, with unresolved D. The CDR3 has 12 residues. Trimming pared 2 bases from V and 7 bases from J, leaving 5 bases between. The germline V gene has CDR1 LGHNT and CDR2 FRNRAP. The CDR3 bases are TGTGCTAGTGGTTTGAATCGTGAAAAACTGTTTTTT. Its protein product is CASGLNREKLFF.

J is TRBJ2-1 and V is TRBV28; 11 bases agree with TRBD2. Per the germline V gene, CDR1 is MDHEN and CDR2 is SYDVKM. The CDR3 spans 15 residues. V dropped 5 bases and J dropped 5; count of bases not matched to a gene: 5. The CDR3 DNA follows: TGTGCCAGCAGTCAACTAGCGGGAGTCGACAATGAGCAGTTCTTC. It specifies CASSQLAGVDNEQFF.

The genes are TRBV6-4 and TRBJ2-5, with D possibly being TRBD1 (6 bases). The V and J ends lost 5 bases and 5 bases respectively, with 12 bases between them. The CDR3 is 13 residues long. Germline CDR1 MRHNA, CDR2 SNTAGT. As DNA, the CDR3 is TGTGCCAGCAGTTCCAGAAGGGGGGAGACCCAGTACTTC. Its translation: CASSSRRGETQYF.

This chain connects TRBV7-9 to TRBJ2-3; 15 positions agree with TRBD2. Germline V CDR1 and CDR2: SEHNR, FQNEAQ (reference sequence). V dropped 5 bases and J dropped 6; count of bases not matched to a gene: 6. This CDR3 has 16 amino acids. The CDR3 protein is CASSPGLAGGTDTQYF. In DNA, the CDR3 is TGTGCCAGCAGCCCGGGACTAGCGGGGGGTACGGATACGCAGTATTTT.

This chain links TRBV7-2 with TRBJ1-1; possibly TRBD1 for D (5 bases). Germline CDR1 is SGHTA and CDR2 is FQGNSA. The CDR3 totals 14 residues. Trimming removed 5 bases at V and 2 bases at J, with 12 bases between. This CDR3 reads CASSGDGSNTEAFF. The CDR3 DNA reads TGTGCCAGCAGCGGGGACGGTTCTAACACTGAAGCTTTCTTT.